This TCR beta chain appears in the sequencing data of a study of blood T cell repertoires in COVID-19. Overall study: COVID-19 samples, acute and convalescent, were from the United States, Italy and Spain. The analysed material was cDNA or gDNA that came from T cells, B-cell-depleted T cells, or PBMCs.

The CDR3 covers 12 residues. Germline CDR1 is LGHDT and CDR2 is YNNKEL (reference sequence). The V and J ends lost 2 bases and 11 bases respectively, with 10 bases between them. This clone was recorded only once. Measured with immunoSEQ multiplex PCR; TCRdb has only the in-frame clones, and not every one. The data show 130,000 to 150,000 clones, about nine tenths seen once. The V and J genes are TRBV3-1 (or the pseudogene TRBV3-2) and TRBJ2-1; weak D call: TRBD2 (6 bases). Sequencing was done on a sample of peripheral blood. The clonotype originates from a human donor in a cohort sampled during active COVID-19. This chain's CDR3 is CASSQSRTKQFF. The CDR3 bases are TGTGCCAGCAGCCAATCCCGGACTAAGCAGTTCTTC.